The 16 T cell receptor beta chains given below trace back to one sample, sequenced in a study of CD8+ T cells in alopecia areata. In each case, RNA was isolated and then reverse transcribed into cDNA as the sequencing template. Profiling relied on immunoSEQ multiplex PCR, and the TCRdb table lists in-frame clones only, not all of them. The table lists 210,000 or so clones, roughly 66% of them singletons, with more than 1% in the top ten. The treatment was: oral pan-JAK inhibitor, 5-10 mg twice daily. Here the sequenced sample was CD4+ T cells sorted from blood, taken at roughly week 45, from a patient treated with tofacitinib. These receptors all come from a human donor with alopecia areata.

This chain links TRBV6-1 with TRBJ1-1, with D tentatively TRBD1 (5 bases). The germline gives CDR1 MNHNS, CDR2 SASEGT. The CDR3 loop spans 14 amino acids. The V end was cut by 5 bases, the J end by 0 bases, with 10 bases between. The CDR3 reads CASSPWGVNTEAFF. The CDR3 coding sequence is TGTGCCAGCAGTCCTTGGGGGGTGAACACTGAAGCTTTCTTT.

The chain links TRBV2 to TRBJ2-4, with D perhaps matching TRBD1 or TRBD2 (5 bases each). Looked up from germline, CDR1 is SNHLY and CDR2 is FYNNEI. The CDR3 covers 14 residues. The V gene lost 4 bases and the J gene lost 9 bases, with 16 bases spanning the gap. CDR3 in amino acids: CASSVVGPQGIQYF. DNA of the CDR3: TGTGCCAGCAGTGTAGTGGGACCCCAGGGCATTCAGTACTTC.

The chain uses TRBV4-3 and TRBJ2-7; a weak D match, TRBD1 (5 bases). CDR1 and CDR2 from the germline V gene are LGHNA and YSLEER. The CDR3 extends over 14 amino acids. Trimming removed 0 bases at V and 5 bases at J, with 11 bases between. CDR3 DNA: TGCGCCAGCAGCCAAGATCAACAGGCCAACGAGCAGTACTTC. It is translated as CASSQDQQANEQYF.

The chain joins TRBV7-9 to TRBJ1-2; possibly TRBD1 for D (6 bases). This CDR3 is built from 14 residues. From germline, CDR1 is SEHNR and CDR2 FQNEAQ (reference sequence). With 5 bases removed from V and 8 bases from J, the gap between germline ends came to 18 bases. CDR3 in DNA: TGTGCCAGCAGCGCTGGGGGCAGGGCTGGCGGCTACACCTTC. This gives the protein CASSAGGRAGGYTF.

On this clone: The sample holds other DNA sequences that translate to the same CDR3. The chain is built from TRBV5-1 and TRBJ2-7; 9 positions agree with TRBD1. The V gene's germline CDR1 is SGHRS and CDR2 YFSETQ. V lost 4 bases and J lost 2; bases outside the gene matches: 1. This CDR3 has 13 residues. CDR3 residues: CASSRDRAYEQYF. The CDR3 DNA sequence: TGCGCCAGCAGCCGGGACAGGGCCTACGAGCAGTACTTC.

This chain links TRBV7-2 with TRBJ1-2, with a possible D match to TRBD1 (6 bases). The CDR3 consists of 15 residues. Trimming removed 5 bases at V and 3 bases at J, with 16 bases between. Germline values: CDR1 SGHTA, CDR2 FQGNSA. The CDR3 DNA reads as TGTGCCAGCAGCCCCCAGGGGCGGGGATACTATGGCTACACCTTC. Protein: CASSPQGRGYYGYTF.

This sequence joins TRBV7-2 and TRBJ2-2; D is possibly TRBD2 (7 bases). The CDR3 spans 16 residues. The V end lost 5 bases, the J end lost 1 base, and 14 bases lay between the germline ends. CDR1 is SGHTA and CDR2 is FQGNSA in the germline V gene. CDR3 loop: CASSLLGGRNTGELFF. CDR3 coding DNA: TGTGCCAGCAGCCTACTCGGGGGGCGGAACACCGGGGAGCTGTTTTTT.

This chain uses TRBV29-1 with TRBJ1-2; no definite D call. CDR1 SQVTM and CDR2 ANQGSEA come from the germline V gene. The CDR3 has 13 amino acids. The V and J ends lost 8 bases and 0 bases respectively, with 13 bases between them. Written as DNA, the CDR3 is TGCAGCACTTTGGGGAATGCTAACTATGGCTACACCTTC. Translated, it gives CSTLGNANYGYTF.

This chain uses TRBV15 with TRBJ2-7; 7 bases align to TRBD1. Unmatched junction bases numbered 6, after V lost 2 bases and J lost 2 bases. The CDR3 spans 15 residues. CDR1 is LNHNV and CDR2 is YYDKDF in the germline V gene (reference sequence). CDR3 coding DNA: TGTGCCACCAGCAGACCGGGACAGAGGGCCTACGAGCAGTACTTC. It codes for CATSRPGQRAYEQYF.

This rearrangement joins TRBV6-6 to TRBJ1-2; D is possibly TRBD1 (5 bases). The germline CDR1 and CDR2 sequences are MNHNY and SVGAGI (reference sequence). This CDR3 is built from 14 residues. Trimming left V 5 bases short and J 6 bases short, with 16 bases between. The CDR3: CASSHQGGRDGYTF. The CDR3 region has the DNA TGTGCCAGCAGTCACCAGGGTGGGAGGGATGGCTACACCTTC.

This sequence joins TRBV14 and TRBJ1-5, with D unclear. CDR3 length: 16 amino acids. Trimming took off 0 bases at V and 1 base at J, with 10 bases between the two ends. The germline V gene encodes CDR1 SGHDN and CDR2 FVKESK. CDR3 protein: CASSQDFNTSNQPQHF. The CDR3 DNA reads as TGTGCCAGCAGCCAAGATTTTAACACCAGCAATCAGCCCCAGCATTTT.

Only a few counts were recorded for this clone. CDR3 sequence reads: CAISESGPLRAEQFF. The CDR3 bases are TGTGCCATCAGTGAATCCGGGCCTCTGAGGGCTGAGCAGTTCTTC. The chain recombines TRBV10-3 with TRBJ2-1; possibly TRBD2 for D (5 bases). The CDR3 has 15 amino acids. The V end lost 3 bases, the J end lost 9 bases, and 18 bases lay between the germline ends. Germline CDR1 reads ENHRY; CDR2 reads SYGVKD.

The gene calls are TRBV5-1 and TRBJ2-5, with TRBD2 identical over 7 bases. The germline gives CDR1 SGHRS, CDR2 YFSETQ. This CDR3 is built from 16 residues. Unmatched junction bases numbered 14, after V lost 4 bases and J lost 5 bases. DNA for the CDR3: TGCGCCAGCAGCGTGGACCCTGCGGGGGTGGGGGAGACCCAGTACTTC. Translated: CASSVDPAGVGETQYF.

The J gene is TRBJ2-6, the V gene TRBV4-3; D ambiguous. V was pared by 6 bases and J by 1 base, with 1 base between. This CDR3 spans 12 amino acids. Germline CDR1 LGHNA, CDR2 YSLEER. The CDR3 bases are TGCGCCAGCAGGTCTGGGGCCAACGTCCTGACTTTC. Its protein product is CASRSGANVLTF.

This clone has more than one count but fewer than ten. CDR3 DNA: TGTGCCAGCAGCTTATCAGCCCGGCAAGGAGCTTTCTTT. Translating gives CASSLSARQGAFF. The chain uses TRBV7-2 and TRBJ1-1, with no clear D. CDR1 is SGHTA and CDR2 is FQGNSA in the germline V gene. V dropped 2 bases and J dropped 10 bases, with 14 bases sitting between them. This CDR3 is 13 amino acids long.

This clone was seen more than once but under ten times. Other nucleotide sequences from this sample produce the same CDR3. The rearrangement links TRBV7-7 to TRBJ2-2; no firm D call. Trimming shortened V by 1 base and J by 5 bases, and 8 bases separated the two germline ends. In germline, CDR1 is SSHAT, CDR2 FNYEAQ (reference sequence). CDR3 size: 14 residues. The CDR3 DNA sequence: TGTGCCAGCAGCTTAGATAGGCGGACCGGGGAGCTGTTTTTT. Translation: CASSLDRRTGELFF.